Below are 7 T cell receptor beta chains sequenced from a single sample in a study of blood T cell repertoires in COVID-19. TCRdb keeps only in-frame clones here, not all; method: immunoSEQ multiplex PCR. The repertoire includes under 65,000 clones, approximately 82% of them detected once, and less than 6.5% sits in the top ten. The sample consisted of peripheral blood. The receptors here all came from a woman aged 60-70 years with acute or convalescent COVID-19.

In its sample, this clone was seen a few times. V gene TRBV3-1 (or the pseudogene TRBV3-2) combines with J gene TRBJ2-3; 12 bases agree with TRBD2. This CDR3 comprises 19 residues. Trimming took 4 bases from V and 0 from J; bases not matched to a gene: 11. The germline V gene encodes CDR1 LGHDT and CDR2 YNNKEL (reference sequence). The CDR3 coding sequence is TGTGCCAGCAGCCGAGGTTCTAGCGGGGGGGGTTCTAGCACAGATACGCAGTATTTT. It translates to CASSRGSSGGGSSTDTQYF.

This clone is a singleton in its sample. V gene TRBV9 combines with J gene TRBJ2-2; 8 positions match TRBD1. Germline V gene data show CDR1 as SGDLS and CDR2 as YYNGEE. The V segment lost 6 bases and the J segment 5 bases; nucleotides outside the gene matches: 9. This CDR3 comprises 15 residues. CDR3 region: CASTNRTGWTGELFF. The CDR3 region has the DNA TGTGCCAGCACCAACCGGACAGGGTGGACCGGGGAGCTGTTTTTT.

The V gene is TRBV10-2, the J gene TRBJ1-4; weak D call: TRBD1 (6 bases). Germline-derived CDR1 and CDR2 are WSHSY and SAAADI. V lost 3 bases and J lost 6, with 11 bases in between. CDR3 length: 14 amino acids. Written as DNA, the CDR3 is TGCGCCAGCAGTGAACAGGGCCCGGATGAAAAACTGTTTTTT. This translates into CASSEQGPDEKLFF.

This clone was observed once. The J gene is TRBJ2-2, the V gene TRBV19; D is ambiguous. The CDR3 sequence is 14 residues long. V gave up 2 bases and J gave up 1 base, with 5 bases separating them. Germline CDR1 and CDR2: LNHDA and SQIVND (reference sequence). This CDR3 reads CASSISGNTGELFF. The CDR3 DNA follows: TGTGCCAGTAGTATATCAGGGAACACCGGGGAGCTGTTTTTT.

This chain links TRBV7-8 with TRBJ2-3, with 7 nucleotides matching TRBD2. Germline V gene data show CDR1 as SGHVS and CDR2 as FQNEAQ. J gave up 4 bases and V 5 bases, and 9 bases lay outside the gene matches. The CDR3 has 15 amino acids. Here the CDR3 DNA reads TGTGCCAGCAGCCGAGGCGCGGGGGTTTCAGATACGCAGTATTTT. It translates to CASSRGAGVSDTQYF.

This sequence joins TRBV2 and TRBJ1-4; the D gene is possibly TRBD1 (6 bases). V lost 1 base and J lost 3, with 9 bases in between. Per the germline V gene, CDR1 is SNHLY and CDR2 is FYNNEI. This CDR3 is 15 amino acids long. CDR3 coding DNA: TGTGCCAGCAGTGAAGACAGGGTCTCTAATGAAAAACTGTTTTTT. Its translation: CASSEDRVSNEKLFF.

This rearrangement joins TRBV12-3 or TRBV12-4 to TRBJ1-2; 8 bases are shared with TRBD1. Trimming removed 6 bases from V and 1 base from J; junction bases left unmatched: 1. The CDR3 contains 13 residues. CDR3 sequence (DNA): TGTGCCAGCAGAGGACAGGGTAACTATGGCTACACCTTC. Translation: CASRGQGNYGYTF.